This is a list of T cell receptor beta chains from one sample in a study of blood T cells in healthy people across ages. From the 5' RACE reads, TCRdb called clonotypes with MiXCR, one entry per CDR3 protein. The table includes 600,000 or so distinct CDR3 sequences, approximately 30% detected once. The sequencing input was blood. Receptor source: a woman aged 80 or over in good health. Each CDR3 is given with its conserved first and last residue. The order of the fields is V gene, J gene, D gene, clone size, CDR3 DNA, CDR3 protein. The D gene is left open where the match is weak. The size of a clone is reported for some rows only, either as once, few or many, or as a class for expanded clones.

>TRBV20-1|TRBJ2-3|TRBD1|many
TGCAGTGCTAGAGATCCTAGGGTAGGGGGCGCAGATACGCAGTATTTT
CSARDPRVGGADTQYF
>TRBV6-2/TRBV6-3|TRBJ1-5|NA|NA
TGTGCCAGCAGTTCTACAGGGTTCGATAGCAATCAGCCCCAGCATTTT
CASSSTGFDSNQPQHF
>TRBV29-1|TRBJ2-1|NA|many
TGCAGCGTTGCGGACCTCCTGGTATTTGAGCAGTTCTTC
CSVADLLVFEQFF
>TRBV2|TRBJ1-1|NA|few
TGTGCCAGCAGTGAAGCGCGGGGGGCTACTGAAGCTTTCTTT
CASSEARGATEAFF
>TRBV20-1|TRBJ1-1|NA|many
TGCAGTGCCAGTTTTGGGGGCTGGATCACTGAAGCTTTCTTT
CSASFGGWITEAFF
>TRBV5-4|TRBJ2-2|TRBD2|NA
TGTGCCAGCAGCTCCATAGCGGGGCGCGGGGAGCTGTTTTTT
CASSSIAGRGELFF
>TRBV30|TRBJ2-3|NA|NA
TGTGCCTGGGGAGGCGAGCTAGATACGCAGTATTTT
CAWGGELDTQYF
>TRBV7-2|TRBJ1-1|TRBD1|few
TGTGCCAGCAGCTTAGTCCCCACAGGGGCCACTGAAGCTTTCTTT
CASSLVPTGATEAFF
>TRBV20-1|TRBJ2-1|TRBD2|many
TGCAGTGCTAGGGCTCTAGCGGGCTCCTACAATGAGCAGTTCTTC
CSARALAGSYNEQFF
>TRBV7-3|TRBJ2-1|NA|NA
TGTGCCAGCAGCTTATCCCTCACGGGGAATGAGCAGTTCTTC
CASSLSLTGNEQFF
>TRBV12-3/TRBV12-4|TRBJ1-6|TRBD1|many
TGTGCCAGCAGTCCGCGGACAGGGGCGAATTCACCCCTCCACTTT
CASSPRTGANSPLHF
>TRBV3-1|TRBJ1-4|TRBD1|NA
TGTGCCAGCAGCCTAGGACAGGCGACGGCTAATGAAAAACTGTTTTTT
CASSLGQATANEKLFF
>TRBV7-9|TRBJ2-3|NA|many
TGTGCCAGCAGCTTAATAGATACGCAGTATTTT
CASSLIDTQYF
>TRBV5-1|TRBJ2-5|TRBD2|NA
TGCGCCAGCAGCCCTGCGACTAGCGGGAGGTCTCTTCAGTACTTC
CASSPATSGRSLQYF
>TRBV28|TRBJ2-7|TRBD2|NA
TGTGCCAGCAGCCAAATTGCTCCGGGGACTAGCGGGGGGGTAATGACCTACGAGCAGTACTTC
CASSQIAPGTSGGVMTYEQYF
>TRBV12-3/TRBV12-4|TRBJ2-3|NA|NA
TGTGCCAGCAGTTCAGGTGACATGAGCGCAGATACGGAATATTTT
CASSSGDMSADTEYF
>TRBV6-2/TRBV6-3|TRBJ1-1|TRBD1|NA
TGTGCCAGCAGTGACCTCAGGGGGCGCGGGGGCACTGAAGCTTTCTTT
CASSDLRGRGGTEAFF
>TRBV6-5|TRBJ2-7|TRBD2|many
TGTGCCAGCAGTTCGACTAGCGGGGGCCACTACGAGCAGTACTTC
CASSSTSGGHYEQYF
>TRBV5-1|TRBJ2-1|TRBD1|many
TGCGCCAGCAGCTTGACAGGGGGTAGGGTCCGCCACAATGAGCAGTTCTTC
CASSLTGGRVRHNEQFF
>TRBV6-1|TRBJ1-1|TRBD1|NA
TGTGCCAGCAGCGCCCAGGGGGCGGCTTTCTTT
CASSAQGAAFF
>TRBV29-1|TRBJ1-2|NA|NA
TGCAGCGCTCTGGGGTCTTTAGACTCTAACTATGGCTACACCTTC
CSALGSLDSNYGYTF
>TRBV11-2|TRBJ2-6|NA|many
TGTGCCAGCAGCCTTTCTTCGGGGGGCGTTTCGCCCTCTGGGGCCAACGTCCTGACTTTC
CASSLSSGGVSPSGANVLTF
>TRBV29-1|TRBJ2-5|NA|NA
TGCAGCGTTGTATCGGGCCGCCGGGAGACCCAGTACTTC
CSVVSGRRETQYF
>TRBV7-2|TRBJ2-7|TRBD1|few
TGTGCCAGCAGCTCGGGGGGACAGGGTTTGCTGGTGCAGTACTTC
CASSSGGQGLLVQYF
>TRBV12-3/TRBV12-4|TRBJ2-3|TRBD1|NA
TGTGCCAGCAGTGACCGGGACAGAGCAGATACGCAGTATTTT
CASSDRDRADTQYF
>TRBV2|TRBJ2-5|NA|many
TGTGCCAGCAGTTGGACTTCCATCACCCAGTACTTC
CASSWTSITQYF
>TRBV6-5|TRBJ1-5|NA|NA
TGTGCCAGCAGTCTCGCGGCTCAGCCCCAGCATTTT
CASSLAAQPQHF
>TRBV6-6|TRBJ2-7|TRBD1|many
TGTGCCAGCAGTTACGGGGACAGGGTCTCCTACGAGCAGTACTTC
CASSYGDRVSYEQYF
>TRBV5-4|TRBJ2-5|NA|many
TGTGCCAGCAGCCTCCCTGGTTCGGCGGGAAGGGAGACCCAGTACTTC
CASSLPGSAGRETQYF
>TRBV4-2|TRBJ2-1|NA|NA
TGTGCCAGCAGCCAAGTCCCACCGATGGGCGATGAGCAGTTCTTC
CASSQVPPMGDEQFF
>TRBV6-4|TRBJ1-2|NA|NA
TGTGCCAGCAGTGACCCCGGGACCAAAGGCTACACCTTC
CASSDPGTKGYTF
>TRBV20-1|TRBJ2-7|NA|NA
TGCAGTGCAAAAGGGGGGACAGACTCCTACGAGCAGTACTTC
CSAKGGTDSYEQYF
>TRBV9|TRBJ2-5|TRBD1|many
TGTGCCAGCAGCGAAAGATCCGACAGGGGGCCAAGAGAGACCCAGTACTTC
CASSERSDRGPRETQYF
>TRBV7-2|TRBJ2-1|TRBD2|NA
TGTGCCAGCAGCTTAACCGTCGGGACTAGCAGCAATGAGCAGTTCTTC
CASSLTVGTSSNEQFF
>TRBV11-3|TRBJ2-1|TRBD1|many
TGTGCCAGCAGCGGACGGGACAGGGCATACAATGAGCAGTTCTTC
CASSGRDRAYNEQFF
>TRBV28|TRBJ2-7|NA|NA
TGTGCCAGCAGCCCCCCCAACCCCGGGCACTCCTACGAGCAGTACTTC
CASSPPNPGHSYEQYF
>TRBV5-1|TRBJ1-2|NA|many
TGCGCCAGCAGCGAGGGTTTTGGTGGCTACACCTTC
CASSEGFGGYTF
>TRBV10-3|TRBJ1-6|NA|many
TGTGCCATCAGCAGACAGGATAATTCACCCCTCCACTTT
CAISRQDNSPLHF
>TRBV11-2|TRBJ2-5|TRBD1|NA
TGTGCCAGCAGCTTAGTGGGCAGGGGGAATGGGCAGTACTTC
CASSLVGRGNGQYF
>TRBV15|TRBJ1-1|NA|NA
TGTGCCACCAGCAGACCTCCAGGGGATGAAGCTTTCTTT
CATSRPPGDEAFF
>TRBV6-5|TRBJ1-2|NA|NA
NA
CASSWASGTGDAYGCTF
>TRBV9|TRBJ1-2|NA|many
TGTGCCAGCAGCGTAGTAAGGGGAAACCCCTATGGCTACACCTTC
CASSVVRGNPYGYTF
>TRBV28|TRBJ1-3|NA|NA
TGTGCCAGCAGTCGAGGGGGAAGCTCTGGAAACACCATATATTTT
CASSRGGSSGNTIYF
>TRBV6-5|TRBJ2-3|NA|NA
TGTGCCAGCAGTTACAAAGGGTACGGGCCAGATACGCAGTATTTT
CASSYKGYGPDTQYF